These 7 T cell receptor beta chains were sequenced from one sample in a study of cytomegalovirus exposure and HLA in healthy donors. The study ran its PCR with 60 Vbeta and 13 Jbeta primers. The assay was immunoSEQ multiplex PCR, and TCRdb's table has in-frame clones only and misses some. The data hold roughly 73,000 clones, with about 88% observed a single time. Material for sequencing was PBMCs. The receptors were gathered from a woman between 50 and 59 years old in good health and CMV-seronegative.

This chain uses TRBV19 with TRBJ1-4, with D tentatively TRBD1 (6 bases). The V gene's germline CDR1 is LNHDA and CDR2 SQIVND (reference sequence). This CDR3 has 15 amino acids. V lost 3 bases and J 7 bases, leaving 15 bases between the germline ends. The CDR3 nucleotides read TGTGCCAGTAGTATCGGGCAGGGGTATGTTGAAAAACTGTTTTTT. This gives the protein CASSIGQGYVEKLFF. Based on the CDR3 plus reference TRBV19 and TRBJ1-4, the full variable domain is DGGITQSPKYLFRKEGQNVTLSCEQNLNHDAMYWYRQDPGQGLRLIYYSQIVNDFQKGDIAEGYSVSREKKESFPLTVTSAQKNPTAFYLCASSIGQGYVEKLFFGSGTQLSVL.

The rearrangement uses TRBV11-2 and TRBJ2-7; TRBD2 might be the D (5 bases). CDR3 length equals 14 residues. The V and J ends lost 4 bases and 3 bases respectively, with 13 bases between them. Germline CDR1 is SGHAT and CDR2 is FQNNGV. CDR3 protein: CASSYLGTSYEQYF. CDR3 in DNA: TGTGCCAGCAGCTATCTCGGTACTAGCTACGAGCAGTACTTC.

The chain employs TRBV4-1 and TRBJ2-1, with TRBD2 matching 12 bases. The CDR3 extends over 15 amino acids. Germline trimming cut 6 bases from V and 6 bases from J; bases unmatched to any gene: 6. The germline V gene has CDR1 MGHRA and CDR2 YSYEKL. The CDR3: CASSLLAGGRNEQFF. CDR3 in DNA: TGCGCCAGCAGTCTTCTAGCGGGGGGGCGCAATGAGCAGTTCTTC.

The rearrangement links TRBV7-3 to TRBJ2-1; no definite D call. Germline V gives CDR1 SGHTA, CDR2 FQGTGA. Trimming took 5 bases from V and 6 from J, leaving 8 bases between them. This CDR3 is 12 amino acids long. The CDR3 sequence: CASSTSRNEQFF. CDR3 coding DNA: TGTGCCAGCAGCACTTCGCGCAATGAGCAGTTCTTC.

Concerning this clone: The identical CDR3 is also encoded by other nucleotide sequences in the sample. The chain carries TRBV5-6 and TRBJ2-7; D might be TRBD2 (6 bases). The V end lost 3 bases, the J end lost 3 bases, and 10 bases lay between the germline ends. CDR3 length: 13 amino acids. CDR1 is SGHDT, CDR2 YYEEEE, per germline. The CDR3 protein is CASSSIGGYEQYF. CDR3 DNA sequence: TGTGCCAGCAGCTCCATCGGGGGCTACGAGCAGTACTTC.

The chain is built from TRBV27 and TRBJ2-5; 8 bases match TRBD1. This CDR3 has 14 amino acids. J gave up 5 bases and V 6 bases, and 8 bases lay outside the gene matches. CDR1 and CDR2 (germline): MNHEY, SMNVEV (reference sequence). CDR3 in amino acids: CASSLTDRVETQYF. The DNA for the CDR3 is TGTGCCAGCAGCCTTACGGACAGGGTCGAGACCCAGTACTTC.

The chain uses TRBV28 and TRBJ2-2, with 8 nucleotides matching TRBD1. J was trimmed by 4 bases and V by 6 bases; bases with no gene match: 1. This CDR3 has 13 residues. Per the germline V gene, CDR1 is MDHEN and CDR2 is SYDVKM. The CDR3 sequence is CASRQGGTGELFF. The CDR3 bases are TGTGCCAGCAGACAGGGGGGCACCGGGGAGCTGTTTTTT. Full variable domain (rest looked up from reference TRBV28 and TRBJ2-2): DVKVTQSSRYLVKRTGEKVFLECVQDMDHENMFWYRQDPGLGLRLIYFSYDVKMKEKGDIPEGYSVSREKKERFSLILESASTNQTSMYLCASRQGGTGELFFGEGSRLTVL.